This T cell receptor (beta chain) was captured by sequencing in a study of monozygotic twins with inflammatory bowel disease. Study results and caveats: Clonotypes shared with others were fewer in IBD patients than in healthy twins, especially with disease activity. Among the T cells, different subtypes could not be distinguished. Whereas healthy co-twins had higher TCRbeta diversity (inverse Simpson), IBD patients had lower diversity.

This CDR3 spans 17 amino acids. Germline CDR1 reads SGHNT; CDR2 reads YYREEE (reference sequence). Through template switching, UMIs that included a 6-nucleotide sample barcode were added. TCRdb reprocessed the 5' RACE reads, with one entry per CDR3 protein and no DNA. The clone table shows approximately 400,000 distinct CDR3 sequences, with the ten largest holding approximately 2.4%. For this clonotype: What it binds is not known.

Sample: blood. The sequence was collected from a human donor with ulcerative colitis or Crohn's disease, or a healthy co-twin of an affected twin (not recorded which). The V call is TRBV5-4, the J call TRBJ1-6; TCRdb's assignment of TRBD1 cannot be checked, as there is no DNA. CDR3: CASSPVLGQGDNSPLHF. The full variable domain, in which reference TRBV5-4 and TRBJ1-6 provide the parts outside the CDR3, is ETGVTQSPTHLIKTRGQQVTLRCSSQSGHNTVSWYQQALGQGPQFIFQYYREEENGRGNFPPRFSGLQFPNYSSELNVNALELDDSALYLCASSPVLGQGDNSPLHFGNGTRLTVT.